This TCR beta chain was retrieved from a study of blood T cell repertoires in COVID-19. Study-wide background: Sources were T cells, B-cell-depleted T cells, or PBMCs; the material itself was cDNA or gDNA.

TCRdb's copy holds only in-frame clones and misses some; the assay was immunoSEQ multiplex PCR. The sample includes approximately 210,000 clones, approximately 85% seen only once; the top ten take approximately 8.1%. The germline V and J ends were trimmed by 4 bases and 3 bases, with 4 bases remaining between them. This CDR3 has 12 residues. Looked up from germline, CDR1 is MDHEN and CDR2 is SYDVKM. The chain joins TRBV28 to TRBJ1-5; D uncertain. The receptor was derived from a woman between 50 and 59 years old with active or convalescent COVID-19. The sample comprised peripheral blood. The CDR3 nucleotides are TGTGCCAGCAGTTCGGTCAATCAGCCCCAGCATTTT. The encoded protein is CASSSVNQPQHF.